Each of the 17 T cell receptor beta chains below was sequenced from the same sample in a study of OX40 agonist ivuxolimab in advanced cancers. Assay used: immunoSEQ multiplex PCR; TCRdb lists only in-frame clones, some missing. Of approximately 82,000 clones listed, around 92% are singletons. The sequencing used CD4+ or CD8+ T cells sorted from blood, collected in a trial of the OX40 agonist ivuxolimab. The receptors stem from an adult with an advanced solid tumor such as melanoma, head and neck, liver or kidney cancer.

The chain employs TRBV27 and TRBJ2-1, with D possibly TRBD2 on 5 matching bases. CDR3 length: 14 amino acids. The germline CDR1 and CDR2 sequences are MNHEY and SMNVEV (reference sequence). V gave up 5 bases and J gave up 9 bases, with 17 bases separating them. DNA for the CDR3: TGTGCCAGCAGTCCTTGGACTGTGGCTACTGAGCAGTTCTTC. It is translated as CASSPWTVATEQFF.

This chain links TRBV6-1 with TRBJ2-5; TRBD1 matches at 10 bases. This CDR3 region has 15 residues. CDR1 and CDR2 from the germline V gene are MNHNS and SASEGT. The ends lost 1 base at V and 1 base at J; junction bases unmatched: 0. CDR3 nucleotide sequence: TGTGCCAGCAGTGAAGGGACAGGGGGCCAAGAGACCCAGTACTTC. It translates to CASSEGTGGQETQYF.

The V and J genes are TRBV28 and TRBJ2-7, with TRBD2 as a possible D gene (5 bases). V lost 6 bases and J lost 7, with 16 bases in between. The CDR3 has 13 amino acids. Germline CDR1 is MDHEN and CDR2 is SYDVKM. This CDR3 is CASSLGLPSEQYF. The CDR3 DNA is TGTGCCAGCAGCTTAGGACTTCCCTCAGAGCAGTACTTC.

This clone is a singleton in its sample. The V call is TRBV7-9, the J call TRBJ2-5; no clear D gene. CDR1 is SEHNR, CDR2 FQNEAQ, per germline (reference sequence). V lost 2 bases to trimming and J lost 1 base, with 5 bases between them. There are 13 residues in the CDR3. The CDR3 spells CASSLKLQETQYF. The DNA for the CDR3 is TGTGCCAGCAGCTTAAAACTCCAAGAGACCCAGTACTTC.

The CDR3 protein is CASSLMTSSYEQYF. CDR3 nucleotide sequence: TGTGCCAGCAGCCTAATGACGAGCTCCTACGAGCAGTACTTC. The V gene is TRBV7-2, the J gene TRBJ2-7; D unclear. The germline gives CDR1 SGHTA, CDR2 FQGNSA. The CDR3 extends over 14 amino acids. Trimming shortened V by 5 bases and J by 0 bases, and 11 bases separated the two germline ends.

V is TRBV5-1 and J is TRBJ2-3, with D perhaps TRBD1 or TRBD2 (5 bases each). Per the germline V gene, CDR1 is SGHRS and CDR2 is YFSETQ. V was clipped by 0 bases and J by 2 bases, with 10 bases between them. The CDR3 sequence is 15 residues long. The CDR3 DNA sequence: TGCGCCAGCAGCTTGGGCACGGGGACCACAGATACGCAGTATTTT. Its protein is CASSLGTGTTDTQYF.

DNA for the CDR3: TGTGCCAGCTTAGCCGGGACTTTAAACGAAGATACGCAGTATTTT. Translated: CASLAGTLNEDTQYF. The chain couples TRBV18 to TRBJ2-3, with D maybe TRBD2 (6 bases). Germline V gives CDR1 KGHSH, CDR2 LQKENI. The CDR3 extends over 15 amino acids. Trimming took off 7 bases at V and 5 bases at J, with 19 bases between the two ends.

This rearrangement joins TRBV18 to TRBJ1-1; tentative D call: TRBD1 (6 bases). CDR1 is KGHSH, CDR2 LQKENI, per germline. The V end lost 1 base, the J end lost 3 bases, and 9 bases lay between the germline ends. This CDR3 comprises 14 residues. CDR3 coding DNA: TGTGCCAGCTCACCACTGAGGGGGGACACTGAAGCTTTCTTT. Translated, it gives CASSPLRGDTEAFF.

The chain joins TRBV9 to TRBJ2-7, with no clear D. V lost 0 bases, J lost 2 bases, and 12 bases lay in between. Germline loops: CDR1 SGDLS, CDR2 YYNGEE. The CDR3 loop spans 15 amino acids. CDR3 residues: CASSVEARPTYEQYF. DNA for the CDR3: TGTGCCAGCAGCGTAGAGGCAAGGCCCACCTACGAGCAGTACTTC.

The genes are TRBV27 and TRBJ1-5; D is uncertain. V was trimmed by 2 bases and J by 4 bases, leaving 6 bases between them. The CDR3 covers 13 residues. Germline CDR1 and CDR2: MNHEY and SMNVEV (reference sequence). In DNA, the CDR3 is TGTGCCAGCAGTTTAGGTTGGAATCAGCCCCAGCATTTT. It yields the protein CASSLGWNQPQHF.

The sample holds many counts of this clone. V usage is TRBV28 and J usage is TRBJ1-5; D is undetermined. CDR1 is MDHEN, CDR2 SYDVKM, per germline. The CDR3 has 13 residues. The V end lost 4 bases, the J end lost 9 bases, and 13 bases lay between the germline ends. CDR3 DNA: TGTGCCAGCAGTTGGCTGGGCCTGGGGCCCCAGCATTTT. Its protein is CASSWLGLGPQHF.

V and J are TRBV12-5 and TRBJ2-3; D is unclear. Per germline, CDR1 LGHNT and CDR2 FRNRAP. There are 13 residues in the CDR3. V was clipped by 2 bases and J by 1 base, with 4 bases between them. The CDR3 spells CASGLSGTDTQYF. The DNA of the CDR3 is TGTGCTAGTGGTTTGTCAGGCACAGATACGCAGTATTTT.

The chain links TRBV29-1 to TRBJ2-7; 10 bases line up with TRBD1. The CDR3 is 12 amino acids. The germline CDR1 and CDR2 sequences are SQVTM and ANQGSEA. Trimming removed 7 bases from V and 8 bases from J; junction bases left unmatched: 8. CDR3 region: CSAWTGGNKQYF. CDR3 sequence (DNA): TGCAGCGCCTGGACAGGGGGAAATAAGCAGTACTTC.

The gene calls are TRBV6-5 and TRBJ1-5; D is undetermined. The CDR3 extends over 13 amino acids. V was pared by 6 bases and J by 3 bases, with 9 bases between. Germline values: CDR1 MNHEY, CDR2 SVGAGI. This chain's CDR3 is CASSSQSNQPQHF. The CDR3 DNA sequence: TGTGCCAGCAGCTCTCAGTCCAATCAGCCCCAGCATTTT.

CDR3: CASTLGAGVDYGYTF. CDR3 nucleotides: TGTGCCAGCACCCTGGGGGCAGGGGTAGACTATGGCTACACCTTC. The chain joins TRBV6-5 to TRBJ1-2; perhaps TRBD1 as D (6 bases). The length of the CDR3 is 15 residues. Trimming took 7 bases from V and 3 from J, leaving 18 bases between them. The germline V gene has CDR1 MNHEY and CDR2 SVGAGI.

The chain links TRBV6-1 to TRBJ1-2; D is undetermined. V was pared by 3 bases and J by 5 bases, with 10 bases between. This CDR3 region has 13 residues. CDR1 and CDR2 from the germline V gene are MNHNS and SASEGT. CDR3 nucleotide sequence: TGTGCCAGCAGTGACGCCAGAGGGTATGGCTACACCTTC. It yields the protein CASSDARGYGYTF.

This clone was observed a single time. The chain employs TRBV28 and TRBJ1-2; 12 nucleotides match TRBD1. The CDR3 runs 17 residues. CDR1 is MDHEN, CDR2 SYDVKM, per germline. After removal of 4 bases from V and 3 bases from J, the junction contained 9 bases not matched to a gene. The CDR3 coding sequence is TGTGCCAGCAGTTCTCCCGGGGGACAGGGGGCAGACTATGGCTACACCTTC. Amino acid sequence: CASSSPGGQGADYGYTF.